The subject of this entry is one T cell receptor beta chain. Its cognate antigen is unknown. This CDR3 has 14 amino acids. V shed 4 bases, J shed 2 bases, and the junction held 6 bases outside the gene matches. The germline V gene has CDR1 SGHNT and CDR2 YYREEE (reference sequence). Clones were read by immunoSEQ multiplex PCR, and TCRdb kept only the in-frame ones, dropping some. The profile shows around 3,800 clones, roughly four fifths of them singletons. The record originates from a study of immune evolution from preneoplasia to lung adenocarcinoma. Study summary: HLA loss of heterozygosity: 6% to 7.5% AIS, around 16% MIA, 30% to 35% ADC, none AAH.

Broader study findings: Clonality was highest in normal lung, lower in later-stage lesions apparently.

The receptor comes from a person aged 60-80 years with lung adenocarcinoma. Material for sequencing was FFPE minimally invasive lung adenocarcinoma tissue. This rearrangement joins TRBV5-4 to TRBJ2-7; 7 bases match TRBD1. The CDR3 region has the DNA TGTGCCAGCAGCCCTGACAGGGCAGCCTACGAGCAGTACTTC. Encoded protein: CASSPDRAAYEQYF.